The clone carrying this TCR beta chain was seen repeatedly, ten times or more. Via MiXCR, TCRdb re-called the 5' RACE reads, giving one row per CDR3 protein. The repertoire consists of around 180,000 distinct CDR3 sequences, with roughly 6.2% occurring once and the leading ten covering about 2.7%. The source of the sample is a study of T cells after yellow fever vaccination. V was pared by 0 bases and J by 5 bases, with 3 bases of the junction left unmatched. This CDR3 contains 14 residues. CDR1 and CDR2 (germline): LGHNA, YSLEER. The receptor comes from a man between 18 and 35 years old who received the YFV17D yellow fever vaccine. The source was CD4+ T cells sorted from PBMCs, collected on the day of the first yellow fever vaccination. The chain is built from TRBV4-3 and TRBJ2-5; 7 nucleotides line up with TRBD1. CDR3 in amino acids: CASSQDRGRETQYF. The CDR3 nucleotides are TGCGCCAGCAGCCAAGATAGGGGGCGGGAGACCCAGTACTTC.